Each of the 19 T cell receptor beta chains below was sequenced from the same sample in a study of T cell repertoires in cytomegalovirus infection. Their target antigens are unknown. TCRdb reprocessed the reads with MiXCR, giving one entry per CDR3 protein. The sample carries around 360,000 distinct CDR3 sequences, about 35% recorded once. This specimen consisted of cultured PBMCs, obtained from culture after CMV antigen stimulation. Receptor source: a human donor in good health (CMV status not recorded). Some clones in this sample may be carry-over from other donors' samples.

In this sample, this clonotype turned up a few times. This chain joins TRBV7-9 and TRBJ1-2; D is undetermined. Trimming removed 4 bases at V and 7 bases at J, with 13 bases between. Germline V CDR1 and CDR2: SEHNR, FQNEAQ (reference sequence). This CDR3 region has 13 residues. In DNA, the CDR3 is TGTGCCAGCAGCTCAGGCCTAGAGGGTGGCTACACCTTC. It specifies CASSSGLEGGYTF.

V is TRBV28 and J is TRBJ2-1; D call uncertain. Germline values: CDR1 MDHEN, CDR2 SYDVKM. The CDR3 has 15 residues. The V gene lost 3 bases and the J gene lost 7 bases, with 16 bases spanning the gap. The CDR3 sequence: CASSLHTPGINEQFF. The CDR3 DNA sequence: TGTGCCAGCAGTTTGCACACTCCGGGTATTAATGAGCAGTTCTTC.

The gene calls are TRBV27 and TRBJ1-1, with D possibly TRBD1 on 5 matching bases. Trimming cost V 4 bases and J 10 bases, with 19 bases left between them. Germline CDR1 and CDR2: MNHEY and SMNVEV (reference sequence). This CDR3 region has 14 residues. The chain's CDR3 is CASSSSLGLRVAFF. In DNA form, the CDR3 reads TGTGCCAGCAGTTCGTCCCTGGGACTACGAGTAGCTTTCTTT.

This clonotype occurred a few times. CDR3: CASSRGTGTRAEAFF. CDR3 nucleotides: TGTGCCAGCAGCAGGGGAACAGGGACTCGAGCTGAAGCTTTCTTT. The chain uses TRBV7-9 and TRBJ1-1; D is possibly TRBD1 (6 bases). This CDR3 comprises 15 residues. The germline V and J ends were trimmed by 5 bases and 6 bases, with 19 bases remaining between them. Germline V gene lookup returns CDR1 SEHNR and CDR2 FQNEAQ (reference sequence). Together with reference TRBV7-9 and TRBJ1-1, the CDR3 gives the full variable domain: DTGVSQNPRHKITKRGQNVTFRCDPISEHNRLYWYRQTLGQGPEFLTYFQNEAQLEKSRLLSDRFSAERPKGSFSTLEIQRTEQGDSAMYLCASSRGTGTRAEAFFGQGTRLTVV.

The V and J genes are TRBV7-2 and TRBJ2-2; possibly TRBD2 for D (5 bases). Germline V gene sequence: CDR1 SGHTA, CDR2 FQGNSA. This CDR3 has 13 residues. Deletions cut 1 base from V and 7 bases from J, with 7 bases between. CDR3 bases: TGTGCCAGCAGCTTAGACGGGATCGGGGAGCTGTTTTTT. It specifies CASSLDGIGELFF.

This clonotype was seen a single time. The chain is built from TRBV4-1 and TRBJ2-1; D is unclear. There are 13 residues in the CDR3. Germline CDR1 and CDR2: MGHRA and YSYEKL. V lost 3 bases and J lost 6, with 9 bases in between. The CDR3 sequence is CASSHPGINEQFF. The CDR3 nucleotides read TGCGCCAGCAGCCACCCAGGAATCAATGAGCAGTTCTTC.

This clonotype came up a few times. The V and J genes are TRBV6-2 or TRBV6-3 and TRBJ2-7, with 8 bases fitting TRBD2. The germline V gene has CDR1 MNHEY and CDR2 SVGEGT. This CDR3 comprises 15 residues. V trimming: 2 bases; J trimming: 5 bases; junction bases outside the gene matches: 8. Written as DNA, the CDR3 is TGTGCCAGCAGTTACCCCGGACTAGCCGGCAACGAGCAGTACTTC. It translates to CASSYPGLAGNEQYF.

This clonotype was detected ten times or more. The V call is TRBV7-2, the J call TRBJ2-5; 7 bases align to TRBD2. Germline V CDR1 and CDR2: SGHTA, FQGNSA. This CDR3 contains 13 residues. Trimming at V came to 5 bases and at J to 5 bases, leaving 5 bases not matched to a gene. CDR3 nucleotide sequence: TGTGCCAGCAGCCCGGGGGGTAGGGAGACCCAGTACTTC. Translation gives CASSPGGRETQYF.

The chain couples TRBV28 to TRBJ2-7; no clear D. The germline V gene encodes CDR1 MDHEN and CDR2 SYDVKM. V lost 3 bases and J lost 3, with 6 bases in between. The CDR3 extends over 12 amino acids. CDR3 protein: CASSFLHYEQYF. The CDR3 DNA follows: TGTGCCAGCAGTTTCCTTCACTACGAGCAGTACTTC.

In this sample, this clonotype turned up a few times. The CDR3 nucleotides read TGTGCCAGCAGCATGGGAATCTCCTACGAGCAGTACGTC. This translates into CASSMGISYEQYV. The chain links TRBV7-2 to TRBJ2-7, with D unresolved. Germline lookup yields CDR1 SGHTA and CDR2 FQGNSA. This CDR3 region has 13 residues. V gave up 5 bases and J gave up 0 bases, with 8 bases separating them.

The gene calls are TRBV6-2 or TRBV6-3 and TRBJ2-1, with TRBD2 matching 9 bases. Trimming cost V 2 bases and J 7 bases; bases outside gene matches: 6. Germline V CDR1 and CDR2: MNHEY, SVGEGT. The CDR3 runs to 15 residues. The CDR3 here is CASSYAGGPKNEQFF. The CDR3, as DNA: TGTGCCAGCAGTTACGCGGGAGGGCCGAAGAATGAGCAGTTCTTC.

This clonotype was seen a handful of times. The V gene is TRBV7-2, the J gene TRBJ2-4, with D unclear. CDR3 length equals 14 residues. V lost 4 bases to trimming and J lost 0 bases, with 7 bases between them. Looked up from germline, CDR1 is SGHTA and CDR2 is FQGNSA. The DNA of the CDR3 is TGTGCCAGCAGCTCGAATCTAGCCAAAAACATTCAGTACTTC. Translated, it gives CASSSNLAKNIQYF.

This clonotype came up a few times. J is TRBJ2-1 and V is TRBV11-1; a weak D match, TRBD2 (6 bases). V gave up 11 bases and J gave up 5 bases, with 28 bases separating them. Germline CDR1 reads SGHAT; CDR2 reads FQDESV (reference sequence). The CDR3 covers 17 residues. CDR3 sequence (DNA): TGTGCCTGCACCCAACTAGCCAGACCTAACCCGAACAATGAGCAGTTCTTC. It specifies CACTQLARPNPNNEQFF.

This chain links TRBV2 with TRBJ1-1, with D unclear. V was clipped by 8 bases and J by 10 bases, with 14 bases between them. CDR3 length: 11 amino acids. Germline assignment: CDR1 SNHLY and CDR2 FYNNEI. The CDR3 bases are TGTGCCAGCCAGTCCAGGTCCGGAGCTTTCTTT. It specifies CASQSRSGAFF. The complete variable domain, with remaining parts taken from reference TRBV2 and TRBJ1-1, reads EPEVTQTPSHQVTQMGQEVILRCVPISNHLYFYWYRQILGQKVEFLVSFYNNEISEKSEIFDDQFSVERPDGSNFTLKIRSTKLEDSAMYFCASQSRSGAFFGQGTRLTVV.

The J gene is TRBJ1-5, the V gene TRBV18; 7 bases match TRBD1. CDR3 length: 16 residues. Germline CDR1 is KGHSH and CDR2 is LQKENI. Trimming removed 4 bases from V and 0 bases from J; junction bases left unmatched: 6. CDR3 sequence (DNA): TGTGCCAGCTCACGAGGTACAGGGGATAGCAATCAGCCCCAGCATTTT. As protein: CASSRGTGDSNQPQHF.

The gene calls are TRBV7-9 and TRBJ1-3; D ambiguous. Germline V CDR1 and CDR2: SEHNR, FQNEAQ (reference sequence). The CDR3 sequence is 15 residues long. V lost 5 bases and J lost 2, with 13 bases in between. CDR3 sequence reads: CASSPSGSTGNTIYF. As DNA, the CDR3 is TGTGCCAGCAGCCCCTCGGGGAGCACTGGAAACACCATATATTTT.

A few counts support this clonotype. In nucleotides, the CDR3 is TGCGCCAGCAGCCAAGGTGACGGAGGGTCAGATACGCAGTATTTT. Its protein is CASSQGDGGSDTQYF. The chain has TRBV4-1 and TRBJ2-3, with TRBD2 as a possible D gene (6 bases). The CDR3 totals 15 residues. In germline, CDR1 is MGHRA, CDR2 YSYEKL. The V and J ends lost 1 base and 4 bases respectively, with 12 bases between them.

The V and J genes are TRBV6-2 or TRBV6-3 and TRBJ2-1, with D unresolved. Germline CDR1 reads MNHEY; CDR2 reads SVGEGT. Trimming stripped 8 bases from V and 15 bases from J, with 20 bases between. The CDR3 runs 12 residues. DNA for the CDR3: TGTGCCAGCTCCGACCTCCTTCCCCCCCGGTTCTTC. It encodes CASSDLLPPRFF.

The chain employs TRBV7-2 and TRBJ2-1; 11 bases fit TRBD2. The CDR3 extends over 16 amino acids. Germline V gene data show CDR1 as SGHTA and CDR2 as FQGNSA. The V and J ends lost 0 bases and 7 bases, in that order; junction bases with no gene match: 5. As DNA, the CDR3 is TGTGCCAGCAGCTTAGCCCAGACTAGCGGGACGAATGAGCAGTTCTTC. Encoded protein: CASSLAQTSGTNEQFF.